This T cell receptor (beta chain) originates from a study of T cell repertoires in cytomegalovirus infection (dated by TCRdb to about 2019). Regarding the study in general: Donor HLA type was relevant to the analysis, because carriage of CMV infection together with the matching HLA type was indicated by public TCR beta signatures. The full study reports these points: In both this cohort and an independent approximately 400-donor cohort, the cumulative frequency of public TCR beta family members distinguished carriers of CMV infection plus the relevant HLA type. The ex vivo response was dominated by HLA-C-restricted CMV-specific TCR beta clonotypes, which also provided the single most frequent clonotype in two of eight donors.

This sample was sequenced with an Illumina HiSeq 1500. The public reads were reanalyzed by TCRdb: fastp trimming at Q25, MiXCR alignment, in-frame beta chains only. Each entry is one CDR3 protein sequence, shown with its most common DNA and genes. The sample table records 200,000 or so distinct CDR3 sequences; roughly 19% of these occur just once. Jointly, the top ten make up under 3.5% of the sample. Remarks on this clonotype: It has no known antigen specificity. Per-base quality was not reported, and no clone a single base away is much larger than it.

CDR1 DFQATT and CDR2 SNEGSKA were looked up in the germline V gene (reference sequence). From the cysteine up to the phenylalanine, the CDR3 has a length of 15 residues. Kept here is only the CDR3 DNA, which spans 45 bases and is read in frame from base 1. The V end gives up 5 bases and the J end 4 bases, leaving 13 bases in the junction not matched to a gene. The sequencing input was PBMCs. The TCR sequence derives from a human donor in good health (CMV status not recorded). Some clones in this sample may be carry-over from other donors' samples. The chain couples TRBV20-1 to TRBJ2-7; TRBD1 aligns with 8 central bases. The nucleotide sequence is given as TGCAGTGCTTCTACAGGGGGGACAGTCACTTACGAGCAGTACTTC. Its protein is CSASTGGTVTYEQYF.